The entry that follows covers one T cell receptor (beta chain) sequence. The data derive from a study of blood T cell repertoires in COVID-19. Study at large: Samples taken during acute and convalescent COVID-19 were collected in the United States, Italy and Spain.

The CDR3 length is 14 residues. V shed 3 bases and J shed 1 base, with 12 bases lying between them. Germline V gene data show CDR1 as GTSNPN and CDR2 as SVGIG (reference sequence). Sequenced by immunoSEQ multiplex PCR; TCRdb stores in-frame clones only, minus some. The sample lists around 150,000 clones, 80% to 90% occurring once. Material: peripheral blood. This sequence joins TRBV30 and TRBJ2-5, with a weak D call TRBD2 (7 bases). The TCR originated in a man between 60 and 75 years old with acute or convalescent COVID-19. DNA of the CDR3: TGTGCCTGGAGCCGGGGAGGGGGCCAAGAGACCCAGTACTTC. Encoded protein: CAWSRGGGQETQYF.